This entry describes one T cell receptor beta chain. The data derive from a study of shared clonotypes between healthy human individuals. Whole-study context: Aged between 18 and 49, the donors were a couple of women and three men.

Every donor was a Caucasian adult from Nashville, Tennessee. Several immunoSEQ plates held equal portions of the genomic DNA taken from each subset. How the authors handled the data: ImmunoSEQ supplied junction-only sequences lacking quality scores, so filtering was different. Here immunoSEQ multiplex PCR was the method, and the copy in TCRdb shows in-frame clones only, minus some. The V and J calls and clone size were taken over from that table, and D and trimming were inferred from the DNA. The sample records approximately 2.4 million clones, 90% to 96% being singletons. Sequences were obtained from naive CD4+ T cells sorted from blood. Subset denoted: CD45RA+ positively selected. The source is a man aged 18 to 30 in good health.

The CDR3 coding sequence is TGTGCCAGCAGCTTACCGCCCCAGGGGAAATCCTTTGAAAGGTCGAGGGAGTACTTC. This translates into CASSLPPQGKSFERSREYF. The rearrangement links TRBV7-9 to TRBJ2-4; D perhaps matches TRBD1 (6 bases). The germline V gene encodes CDR1 SEHNR and CDR2 FQNEAQ (reference sequence). The CDR3 covers 19 residues. The V and J ends lost 2 bases and 14 bases respectively, with 34 bases between them.